Below, 9 T cell receptor beta chains from the same sample are listed, as sequenced in a study of spatial heterogeneity in lung cancer. TCRdb fed the 5' RACE reads into MiXCR, producing one record per CDR3 protein. The table lists around 74,000 distinct CDR3 sequences, roughly 14% of them singletons. The time point here: sample taken at primary tumor resection. Sequencing was performed on whole RNA extracted from tumor and nontumor lung tissue, or from frozen PBMC, and the material was left unsorted. This specimen consisted of PBMCs, obtained at surgery. Receptors originate from a male donor with early-stage non-small cell lung cancer.

This clonotype was picked up a small number of times. The chain has TRBV9 and TRBJ2-5, with a tentative D call TRBD2 (5 bases). Trimming shortened V by 4 bases and J by 5 bases, and 21 bases separated the two germline ends. The CDR3 totals 16 residues. Germline values: CDR1 SGDLS, CDR2 YYNGEE. The CDR3 DNA reads TGTGCCAGCAGCTTACGAGGCGGGCCCGGCTCCGAGACCCAGTACTTC. The encoded protein is CASSLRGGPGSETQYF.

In its sample, this clonotype was seen a few times. This rearrangement joins TRBV7-2 to TRBJ2-5; D gene uncertain. The germline V gene encodes CDR1 SGHTA and CDR2 FQGNSA. V lost 2 bases to trimming and J lost 1 base, with 11 bases between them. CDR3 length: 15 residues. The chain's CDR3 is CASSLSPGAQETQYF. The CDR3 region has the DNA TGTGCCAGCAGCTTATCTCCCGGAGCCCAAGAGACCCAGTACTTC.

The V call is TRBV7-3, the J call TRBJ2-3, with unresolved D. V was clipped by 2 bases and J by 4 bases, with 7 bases between them. Germline V CDR1 and CDR2: SGHTA, FQGTGA. CDR3 length: 13 amino acids. The DNA of the CDR3 is TGTGCCAGCAGCTTATCGTCCGCAGATACGCAGTATTTT. It codes for CASSLSSADTQYF.

In this sample, this clonotype turned up many times. The rearrangement links TRBV10-3 to TRBJ1-1; 8 positions match TRBD1. Germline-derived CDR1 and CDR2 are ENHRY and SYGVKD. CDR3 length: 14 residues. The trim removed 4 bases at V and 4 bases at J, leaving 5 bases unmatched. Here the CDR3 reads CAISGIQGATEAFF. The DNA for the CDR3 is TGTGCCATCAGTGGTATTCAGGGGGCCACTGAAGCTTTCTTT.

In this sample, this clonotype turned up many times. The chain recombines TRBV11-2 with TRBJ2-1; 8 bases line up with TRBD2. Germline loops: CDR1 SGHAT, CDR2 FQNNGV. The V segment lost 4 bases and the J segment 10 bases; nucleotides outside the gene matches: 0. The CDR3 spans 11 residues. CDR3 protein: CASSSGGEQFF. DNA of the CDR3: TGTGCCAGCAGCTCGGGAGGGGAGCAGTTCTTC.

This clonotype was observed a handful of times. The chain employs TRBV19 and TRBJ1-1, with D unclear. V was trimmed by 7 bases and J by 0 bases, leaving 15 bases between them. The CDR3 is 15 residues long. Per germline, CDR1 LNHDA and CDR2 SQIVND (reference sequence). CDR3 nucleotides: TGTGCCAGTACCCCGAATCCCAGCATGAACACTGAAGCTTTCTTT. Amino acid sequence: CASTPNPSMNTEAFF.

This clonotype was seen only a few times. V is TRBV3-1 and J is TRBJ2-3, with 8 bases matching TRBD1. Germline V gene lookup returns CDR1 LGHDT and CDR2 YNNKEL (reference sequence). J was trimmed by 2 bases and V by 4 bases; bases with no gene match: 2. The CDR3 has 14 residues. The CDR3 is CASSRTGTTDTQYF. CDR3 nucleotide sequence: TGTGCCAGCAGCCGGACAGGGACCACAGATACGCAGTATTTT.

This clonotype was seen repeatedly, ten times or more. The chain couples TRBV9 to TRBJ2-1; 13 bases agree with TRBD2. Germline CDR1 and CDR2: SGDLS and YYNGEE. The CDR3 loop spans 16 amino acids. Trimming took 0 bases from V and 8 from J; bases not matched to a gene: 5. DNA of the CDR3: TGTGCCAGCAGCGTAGGGACTAGCGGGAGATTAGATGAGCAGTTCTTC. This sequence encodes CASSVGTSGRLDEQFF.

The chain employs TRBV29-1 and TRBJ2-3, with TRBD1 identical over 7 bases. The CDR3 sequence is 12 residues long. Germline V gene data show CDR1 as SQVTM and CDR2 as ANQGSEA. The trim removed 4 bases at V and 4 bases at J, leaving 2 bases unmatched. This CDR3 reads CSVGQGADTQYF. CDR3 nucleotides: TGCAGCGTTGGGCAGGGGGCAGATACGCAGTATTTT.